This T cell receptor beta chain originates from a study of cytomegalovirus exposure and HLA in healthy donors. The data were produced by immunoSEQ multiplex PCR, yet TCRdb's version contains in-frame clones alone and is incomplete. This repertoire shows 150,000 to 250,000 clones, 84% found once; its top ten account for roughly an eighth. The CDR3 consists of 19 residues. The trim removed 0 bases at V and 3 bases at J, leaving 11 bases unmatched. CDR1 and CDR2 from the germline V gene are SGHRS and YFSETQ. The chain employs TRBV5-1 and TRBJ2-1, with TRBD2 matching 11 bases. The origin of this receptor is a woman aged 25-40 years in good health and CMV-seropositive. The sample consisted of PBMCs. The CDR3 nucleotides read TGCGCCAGCAGCTTGGGAACCGGAACTAGCGGGAGAAACTACAATGAGCAGTTCTTC. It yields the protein CASSLGTGTSGRNYNEQFF.